This T cell receptor (beta chain) was documented in a study of patients and donors after allogeneic stem cell transplantation. One entry per CDR3 protein results from TCRdb running MiXCR on the RT-PCR reads. The data hold 150,000 to 250,000 distinct CDR3 sequences, with roughly two fifths observed a single time. The V gene's germline CDR1 is SEHNR and CDR2 FQNEAQ (reference sequence). The CDR3 spans 23 residues. J was trimmed by 6 bases and V by 3 bases; bases with no gene match: 27. V is TRBV7-9 and J is TRBJ2-1; 12 nucleotides align to TRBD2. The source is a human donor who was either an allogeneic HSCT recipient or a stem cell or donor lymphocyte infusion donor (not recorded which). It is not recorded whose cells these are; they may come from a transplant donor. The sample consisted of blood, either unsorted or a sorted T cell fraction (not recorded which). The CDR3 spells CASSFPTSGSQWQIQFLRNEQFF. For the CDR3, the DNA is TGTGCCAGCAGCTTTCCGACTAGCGGGAGTCAGTGGCAGATACAATTCCTACGCAATGAGCAGTTCTTC.